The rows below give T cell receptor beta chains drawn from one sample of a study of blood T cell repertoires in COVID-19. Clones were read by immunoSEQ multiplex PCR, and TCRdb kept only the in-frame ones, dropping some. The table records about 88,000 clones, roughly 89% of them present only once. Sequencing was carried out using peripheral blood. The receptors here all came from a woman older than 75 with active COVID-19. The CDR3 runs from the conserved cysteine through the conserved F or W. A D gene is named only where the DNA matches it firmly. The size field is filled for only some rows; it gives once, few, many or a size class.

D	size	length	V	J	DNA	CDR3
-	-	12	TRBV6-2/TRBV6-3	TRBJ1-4	TGTGCCAGCAGTCAAAAACACGAAAAACTGTTTTTT	CASSQKHEKLFF
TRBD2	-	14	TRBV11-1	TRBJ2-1	TGTGCCAGCAGCTTAGCTAGGGCTAGCGGGAGGCGGTTCTTC	CASSLARASGRRFF
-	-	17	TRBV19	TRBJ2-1	TGTGCCAGTAGTCCTCGTTTCGAGGGTTATCCCCGCAATGAGCAGTTCTTC	CASSPRFEGYPRNEQFF
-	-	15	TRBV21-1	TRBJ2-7	TGTGCCAGCAACAAACCTAACCAGGGGGCAAGAGAGCAGTACTTC	CASNKPNQGAREQYF
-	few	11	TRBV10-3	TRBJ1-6	TGTGCCATCAGTGACGAGACAGTCCTCCACTTT	CAISDETVLHF
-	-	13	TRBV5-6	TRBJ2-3	TGTGCCAGCAGCTTCCCAAACACAGATACGCAGTATTTT	CASSFPNTDTQYF
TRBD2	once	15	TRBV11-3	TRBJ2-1	TGTGCCAGCAGCTTGGGACTAGCGGGAGCGGGCGTACAGTTCTTC	CASSLGLAGAGVQFF
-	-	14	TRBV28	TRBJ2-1	TGTGCCAGCAGTCCGTTGGGGCCCTACAATGAGCAGTTCTTC	CASSPLGPYNEQFF
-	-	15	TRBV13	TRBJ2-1	TGTGCCAGCAGCTCCCCCTCACAGACCTACAATGAGCAGTTCTTC	CASSSPSQTYNEQFF
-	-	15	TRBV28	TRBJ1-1	TGTGCCAGCAGTATTATAAAACAGGGGAACACTGAAGCTTTCTTT	CASSIIKQGNTEAFF
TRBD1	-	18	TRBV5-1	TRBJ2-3	TGCGCCAGCAGCCCCGGGACAGGGGGCAGAGAGAGCACAGATACGCAGTATTTT	CASSPGTGGRESTDTQYF
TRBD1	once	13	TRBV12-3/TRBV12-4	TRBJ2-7	TGTGCCAGCAGTATCACGTCCGGGACAGCCCTTTCTTTC	CASSITSGTALSF
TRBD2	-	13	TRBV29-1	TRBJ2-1	TGCAGCTCTGCTGGGACTAGTGCTGCTGAGCAGTTCTTC	CSSAGTSAAEQFF
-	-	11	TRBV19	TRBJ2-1	TGTGCCAGTAGTGTCGGCGGTCGGCAGTTCTTC	CASSVGGRQFF
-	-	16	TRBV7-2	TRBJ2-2	TGTGCCAGCAGCTGGGGGCGGAGCTCAGGCACCGGGGAGCTGTTTTTT	CASSWGRSSGTGELFF
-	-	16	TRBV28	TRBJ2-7	TGTGCCAGCAGTTTAAGGGAAGAGGGAGCGATGTACGAGCAGTACTTC	CASSLREEGAMYEQYF
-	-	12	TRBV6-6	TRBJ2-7	TGTGCCAGCAGGGGGCCGACCTACGAGCAGTACTTC	CASRGPTYEQYF
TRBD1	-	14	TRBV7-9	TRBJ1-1	TGTGCCAGCAGACGGACAGGGTCGTTGACTGAAGCTTTCTTT	CASRRTGSLTEAFF
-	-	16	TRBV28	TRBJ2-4	TGTGCCAGCAGTTTCCCCCCAGGGAATGGTAAAAACATTCAGTACTTC	CASSFPPGNGKNIQYF
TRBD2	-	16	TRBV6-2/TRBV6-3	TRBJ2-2	TGTGCCAGCAGCGAGACTAGCGGGACTAGAACCGGGGAGCTGTTTTTT	CASSETSGTRTGELFF
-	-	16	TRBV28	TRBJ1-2	TGTGCCAGCAGTTTATCCCCCAGCAGGGTCTACTATGGCTACACCTTC	CASSLSPSRVYYGYTF
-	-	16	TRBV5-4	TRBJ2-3	TGTGCCAGCAGCTTGGATCCCGAGACAGCCACAGATACGCAGTATTTT	CASSLDPETATDTQYF
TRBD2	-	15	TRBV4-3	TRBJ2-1	TGCGCCAGCAGCCGGACCCTAGCGGGTGTGAATGAGCAGTTCTTC	CASSRTLAGVNEQFF
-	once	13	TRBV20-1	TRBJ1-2	TGCAGTGCTAGTTATAGGGGAAACTATGGCTACACCTTC	CSASYRGNYGYTF
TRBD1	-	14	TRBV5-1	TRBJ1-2	TGCGCCAGCAGCGGGACAGGGAACAACTATGGCTACACCTTC	CASSGTGNNYGYTF
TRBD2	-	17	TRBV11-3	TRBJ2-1	TGTGCCAGCAGCTTCACGTCGTCGGGCTTAGCGGGAAATGAGCAGTTCTTC	CASSFTSSGLAGNEQFF
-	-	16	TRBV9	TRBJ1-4	TGTGCCAGCAGCGCCGGGGGAACGGGTTTGAGTGAAAAACTGTTTTTT	CASSAGGTGLSEKLFF
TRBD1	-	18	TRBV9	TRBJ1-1	TGTGCCAGCAGCGTAGTGTCAGGGGGCTTTTTCGGGAACACTGAAGCTTTCTTT	CASSVVSGGFFGNTEAFF
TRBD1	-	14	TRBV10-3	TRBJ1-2	TGTGCCATCAGGTCGGACAGGGGGAACTATGGCTACACCTTC	CAIRSDRGNYGYTF
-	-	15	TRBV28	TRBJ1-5	TGTGCCAGCAGTCCCGCTATAGTTAGCAATCAGCCCCAGCATTTT	CASSPAIVSNQPQHF
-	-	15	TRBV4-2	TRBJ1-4	TGTGCCAGCAGCCTCCTCGGGGGTTTGGATGAAAAACTGTTTTTT	CASSLLGGLDEKLFF
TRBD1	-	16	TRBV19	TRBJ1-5	TGTGCCAGTAGTGGGCGACAGGGGGCGAGCAATCAGCCCCAGCATTTT	CASSGRQGASNQPQHF
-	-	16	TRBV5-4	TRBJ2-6	TGTGCCAGCAGCCAAGGCGGGGCCTCTGGGGCCAACGTCCTGACTTTC	CASSQGGASGANVLTF
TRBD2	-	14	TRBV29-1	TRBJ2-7	TGCAGCGCTCAAATAGCGGGGAGCTCCTACGAGCAGTACTTC	CSAQIAGSSYEQYF
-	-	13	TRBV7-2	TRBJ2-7	TGTGCCAGCAGCTTATCCCAGATTGACGAGCAGTACTTC	CASSLSQIDEQYF
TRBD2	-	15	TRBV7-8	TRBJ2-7	TGTGCCAGCAGCTTTGGGACTAGCGGGTTATACGAGCAGTACTTC	CASSFGTSGLYEQYF
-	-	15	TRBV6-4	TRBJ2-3	TGTGCCAGCAGTGACTCGGGAGGCAACACAGATACGCAGTATTTT	CASSDSGGNTDTQYF
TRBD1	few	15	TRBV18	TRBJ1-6	TGTGCCAGCTCACCTGCGGCAGGGGGCAATTCACCCCTCCACTTT	CASSPAAGGNSPLHF
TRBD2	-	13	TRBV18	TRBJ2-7	TGTGCCAGCTCTAGAGAGCGGGGTGAGGAGCAGTACTTC	CASSRERGEEQYF
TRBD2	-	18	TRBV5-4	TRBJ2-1	TGTGCCAGCAGCCCGGCTAGCGGGAGGGCCTTTGGTTGGAATGAGCAGTTCTTC	CASSPASGRAFGWNEQFF
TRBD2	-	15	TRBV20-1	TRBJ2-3	TGCAGTGCTAGTGCGACTAGCGGGAGCCCAGATACGCAGTATTTT	CSASATSGSPDTQYF
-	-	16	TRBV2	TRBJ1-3	TGTGCCAGCAGTGTGGGCAGGGGTAACTCTGGAAACACCATATATTTT	CASSVGRGNSGNTIYF
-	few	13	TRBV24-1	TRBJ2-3	TGTGCCACCAGTGAGCCAGTAACAGATACGCAGTATTTT	CATSEPVTDTQYF
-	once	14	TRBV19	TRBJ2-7	TGTGCCAGTCGCCCCCGGGGAAGCTCCTACGAGCAGTACTTC	CASRPRGSSYEQYF
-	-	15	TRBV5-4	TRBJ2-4	TGTGCCAGCAGCTCGACCGGGACACTAAAAAACATTCAGTACTTC	CASSSTGTLKNIQYF
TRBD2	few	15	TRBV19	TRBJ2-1	TGTGCCAGTAGTTCAGCGGGAACAATGGGGAATGAGCAGTTCTTC	CASSSAGTMGNEQFF
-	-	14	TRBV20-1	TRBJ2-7	TGCAGTGCTAGTAGCGTTGCGGGTGGAAGTGTGCAGTACTTC	CSASSVAGGSVQYF
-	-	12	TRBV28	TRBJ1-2	TGTGCCAGCAGTTTACGAGGGTATGGCTACACCTTC	CASSLRGYGYTF
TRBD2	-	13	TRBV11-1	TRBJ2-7	TGTGCCAGCAGCGCCGGGAGGGCCTACGAGCAGTACTTC	CASSAGRAYEQYF
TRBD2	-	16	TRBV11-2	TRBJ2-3	TGTGCCAGCAGCTTAGGTAGGGGACTAGCGGCCGATACGCAGTATTTT	CASSLGRGLAADTQYF
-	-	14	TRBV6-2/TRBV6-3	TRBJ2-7	TGTGCCAGCAGTTTGCCGGAGGTGTCCTACGAGCAGTACTTC	CASSLPEVSYEQYF
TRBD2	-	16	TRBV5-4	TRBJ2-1	TGTGCCAGCAGCCCCTTTTTAGCGGGAGTCGTTAATGAGCAGTTCTTC	CASSPFLAGVVNEQFF
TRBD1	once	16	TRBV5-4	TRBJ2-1	TGTGCCAGCAGCTATGGACAGGGACAAGTAGTCGATGAGCAGTTCTTC	CASSYGQGQVVDEQFF